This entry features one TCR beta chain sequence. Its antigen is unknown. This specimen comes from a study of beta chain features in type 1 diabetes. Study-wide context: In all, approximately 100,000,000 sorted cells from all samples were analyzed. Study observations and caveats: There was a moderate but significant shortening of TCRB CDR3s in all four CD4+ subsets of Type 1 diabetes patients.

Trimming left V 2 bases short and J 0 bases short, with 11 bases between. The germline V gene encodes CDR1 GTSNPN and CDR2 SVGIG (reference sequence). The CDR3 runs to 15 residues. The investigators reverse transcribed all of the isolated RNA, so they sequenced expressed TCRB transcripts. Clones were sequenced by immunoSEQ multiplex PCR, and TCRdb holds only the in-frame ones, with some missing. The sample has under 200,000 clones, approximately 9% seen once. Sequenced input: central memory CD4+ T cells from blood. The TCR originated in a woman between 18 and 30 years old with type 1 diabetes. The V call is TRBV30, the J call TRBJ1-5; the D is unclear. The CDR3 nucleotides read TGTGCCTGGAGTAGACACCCCACTAGCAATCAGCCCCAGCATTTT. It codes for CAWSRHPTSNQPQHF.